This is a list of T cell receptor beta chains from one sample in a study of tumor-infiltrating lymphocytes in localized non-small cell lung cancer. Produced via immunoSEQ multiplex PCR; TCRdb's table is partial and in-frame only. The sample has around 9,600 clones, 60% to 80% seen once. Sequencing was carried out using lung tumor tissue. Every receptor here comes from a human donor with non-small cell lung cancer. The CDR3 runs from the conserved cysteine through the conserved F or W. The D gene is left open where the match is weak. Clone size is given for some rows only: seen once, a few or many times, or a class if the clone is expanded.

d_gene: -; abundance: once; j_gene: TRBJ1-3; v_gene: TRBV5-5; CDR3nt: TGTGCCAGCAGCTTGCCCGGGAGCTCTGGAAACACCATATATTTT; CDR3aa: CASSLPGSSGNTIYF
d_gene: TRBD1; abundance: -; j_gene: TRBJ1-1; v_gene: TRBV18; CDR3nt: TGTGCCAGCTCACGGACAGGGGTCACTGAAGCTTTCTTT; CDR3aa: CASSRTGVTEAFF
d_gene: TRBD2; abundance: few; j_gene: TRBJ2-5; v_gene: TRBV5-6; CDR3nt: TGTGCCAGCAGCGAACTAGCGGGGGTCCAAGAGACCCAGTACTTC; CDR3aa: CASSELAGVQETQYF
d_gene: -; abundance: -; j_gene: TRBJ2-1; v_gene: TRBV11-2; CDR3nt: TGTGCCAGCAGCCAACGCTACATTGAGCAGTTCTTC; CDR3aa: CASSQRYIEQFF
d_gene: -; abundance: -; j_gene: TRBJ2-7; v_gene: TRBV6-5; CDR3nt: TGTGCCAGCAGTTCTCCTCGGACAGAGACCTACGAGCAGTACTTC; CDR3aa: CASSSPRTETYEQYF
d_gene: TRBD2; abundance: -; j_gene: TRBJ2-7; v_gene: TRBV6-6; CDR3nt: TGTGCCAGCACCATCGGGACTAGCGGATCCTACGAGCAGTACTTC; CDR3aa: CASTIGTSGSYEQYF
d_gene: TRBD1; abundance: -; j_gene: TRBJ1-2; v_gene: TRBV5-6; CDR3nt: TGTGCCAGCAGCTTGAGAATTACGGACAGGGGGCATGGCTACACCTTC; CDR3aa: CASSLRITDRGHGYTF
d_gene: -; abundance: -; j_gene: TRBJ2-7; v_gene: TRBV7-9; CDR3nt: TGTGCCAGCAGCTACCCAGGGTCCTACGAGCAGTACTTC; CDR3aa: CASSYPGSYEQYF
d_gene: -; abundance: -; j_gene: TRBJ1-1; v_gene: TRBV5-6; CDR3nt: TGTGCCAGCAGCTTGCGGGGTAGGGGCCACACTGAAGCTTTCTTT; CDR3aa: CASSLRGRGHTEAFF
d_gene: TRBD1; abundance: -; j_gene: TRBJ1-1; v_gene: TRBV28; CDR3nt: TGTGCCAGCAGTGCCCCAGGGGGAGGAAACACTGAAGCTTTCTTT; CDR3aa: CASSAPGGGNTEAFF
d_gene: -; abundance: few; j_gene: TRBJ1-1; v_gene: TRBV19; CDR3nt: TGTGCCAGTAGTATGGGGCAGGGTTGGACTGAAGCTTTCTTT; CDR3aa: CASSMGQGWTEAFF
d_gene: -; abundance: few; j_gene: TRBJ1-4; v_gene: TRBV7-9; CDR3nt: TGTGCCAGCAGCTCCCTGAAGGGGACGGCCAATGAAAAACTGTTTTTT; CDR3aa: CASSSLKGTANEKLFF
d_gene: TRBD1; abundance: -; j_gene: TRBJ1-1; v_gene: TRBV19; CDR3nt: TGTGCCAGTAGGACTGTCCTAGGGACAGGGCTCACTGAAGCTTTCTTT; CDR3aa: CASRTVLGTGLTEAFF
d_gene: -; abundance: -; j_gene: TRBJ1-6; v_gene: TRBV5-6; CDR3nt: TGTGCCAGCAGCTCCCCGGGAGGTAATTCACCCCTCCACTTT; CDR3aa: CASSSPGGNSPLHF
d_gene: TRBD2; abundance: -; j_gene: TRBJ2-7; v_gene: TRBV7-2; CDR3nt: TGTGCCAGCAGCTTAGCTAGCGGGTTTAGCTCCTACGAGCAGTACTTC; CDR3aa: CASSLASGFSSYEQYF
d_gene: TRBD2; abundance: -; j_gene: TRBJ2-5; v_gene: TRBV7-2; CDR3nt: TGTGCCAGCAGCTTAGTTTCTAGCGGGAGTGGTTTCCAAGAGACCCAGTACTTC; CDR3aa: CASSLVSSGSGFQETQYF
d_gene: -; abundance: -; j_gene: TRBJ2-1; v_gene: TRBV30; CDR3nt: TGTGCCTGGGGTAAGCTAGCCAATGAGCAGTTCTTC; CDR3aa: CAWGKLANEQFF
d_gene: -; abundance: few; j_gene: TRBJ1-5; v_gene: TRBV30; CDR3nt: TGTGCCTGGAGCACCAGCGGGGGGCCCCAGCATTTT; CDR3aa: CAWSTSGGPQHF
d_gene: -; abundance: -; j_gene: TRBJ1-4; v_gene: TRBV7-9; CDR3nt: TGTGCCAGCAGCTTCCCCCGGGAAAAACTGTTTTTT; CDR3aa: CASSFPREKLFF
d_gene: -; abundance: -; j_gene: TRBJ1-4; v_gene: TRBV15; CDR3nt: TGTGCCACCAGCAGAGGGGCAGGGACCTATGCAACTAATGAAAAACTGTTTTTT; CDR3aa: CATSRGAGTYATNEKLFF
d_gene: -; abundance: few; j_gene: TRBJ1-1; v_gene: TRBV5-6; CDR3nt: TGTGCCAGCAGCTTGACAGGGCGGGAAAGGGCTGAAGCTTTCTTT; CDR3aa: CASSLTGRERAEAFF
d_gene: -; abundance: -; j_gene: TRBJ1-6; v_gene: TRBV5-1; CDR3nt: TGCGCCAGCAGCTTGGAGGGCAGGGAGAATTCACCCCTCCACTTT; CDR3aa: CASSLEGRENSPLHF
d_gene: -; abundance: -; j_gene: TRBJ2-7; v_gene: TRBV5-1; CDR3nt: TGCGCCAGCAGCTTGGGCAACCCGAGCGGCGAGCAGTACTTC; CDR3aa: CASSLGNPSGEQYF
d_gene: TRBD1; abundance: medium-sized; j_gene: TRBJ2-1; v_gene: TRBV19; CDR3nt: TGTGCCAGTAGTCGGACAGGAGACTCCTACAATGAGCAGTTCTTC; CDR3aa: CASSRTGDSYNEQFF
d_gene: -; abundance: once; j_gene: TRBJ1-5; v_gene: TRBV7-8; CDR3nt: TGTGCCAGCAGCTTAAATGGTCAGCCCCAGCATTTT; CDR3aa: CASSLNGQPQHF
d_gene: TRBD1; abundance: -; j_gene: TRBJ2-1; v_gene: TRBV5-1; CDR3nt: TGCGCCAGCAGCTTACAGGGGGCGCTTAATGAGCAGTTCTTC; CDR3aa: CASSLQGALNEQFF
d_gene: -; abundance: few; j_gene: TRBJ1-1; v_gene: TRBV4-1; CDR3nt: TGCGCCAGCAGCCAACAACGTGGTTACACTGAAGCTTTCTTT; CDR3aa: CASSQQRGYTEAFF
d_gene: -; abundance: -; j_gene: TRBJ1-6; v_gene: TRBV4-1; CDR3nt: TGCGCCAGCACCTCAGGGATCGGGGTTAATTCACCCCTCCACTTT; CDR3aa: CASTSGIGVNSPLHF